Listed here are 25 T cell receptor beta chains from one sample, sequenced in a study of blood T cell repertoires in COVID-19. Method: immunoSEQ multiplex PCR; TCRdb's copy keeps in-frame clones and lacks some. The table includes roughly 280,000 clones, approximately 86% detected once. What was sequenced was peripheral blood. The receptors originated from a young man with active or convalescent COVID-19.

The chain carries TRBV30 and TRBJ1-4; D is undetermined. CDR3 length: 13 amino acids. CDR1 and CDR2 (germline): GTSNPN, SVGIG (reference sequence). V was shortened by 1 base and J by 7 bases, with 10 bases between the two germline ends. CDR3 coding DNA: TGTGCCTGGAGTGGGTTCGGAGGTGAAAAACTGTTTTTT. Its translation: CAWSGFGGEKLFF.

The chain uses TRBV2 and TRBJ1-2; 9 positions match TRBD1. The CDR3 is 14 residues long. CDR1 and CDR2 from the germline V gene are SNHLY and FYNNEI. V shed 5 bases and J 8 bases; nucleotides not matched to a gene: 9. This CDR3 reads CASSPDRGVLGYTF. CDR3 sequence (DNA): TGTGCCAGCAGTCCGGACAGGGGAGTGCTCGGCTACACCTTC.

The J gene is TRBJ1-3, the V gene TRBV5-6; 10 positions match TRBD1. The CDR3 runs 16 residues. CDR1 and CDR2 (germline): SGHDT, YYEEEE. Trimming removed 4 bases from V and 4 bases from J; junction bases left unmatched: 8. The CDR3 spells CASSRDRGVIGNTIYF. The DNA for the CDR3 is TGTGCCAGCAGCAGGGACAGGGGTGTAATCGGAAACACCATATATTTT.

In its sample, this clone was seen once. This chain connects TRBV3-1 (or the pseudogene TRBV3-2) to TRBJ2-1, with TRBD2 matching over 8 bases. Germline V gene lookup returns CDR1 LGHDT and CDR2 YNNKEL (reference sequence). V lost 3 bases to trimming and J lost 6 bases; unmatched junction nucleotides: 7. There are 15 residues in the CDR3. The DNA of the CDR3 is TGTGCCAGCAGCCACCCTCTAGCGGGTATCAATGAGCAGTTCTTC. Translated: CASSHPLAGINEQFF.

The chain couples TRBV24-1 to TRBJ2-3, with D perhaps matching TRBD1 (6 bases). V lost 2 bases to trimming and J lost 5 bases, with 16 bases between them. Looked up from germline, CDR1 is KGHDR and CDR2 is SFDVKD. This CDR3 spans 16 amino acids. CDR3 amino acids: CATSDSGQSFIDTQYF. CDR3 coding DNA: TGTGCCACCAGTGATTCTGGACAGTCCTTCATAGATACGCAGTATTTT.

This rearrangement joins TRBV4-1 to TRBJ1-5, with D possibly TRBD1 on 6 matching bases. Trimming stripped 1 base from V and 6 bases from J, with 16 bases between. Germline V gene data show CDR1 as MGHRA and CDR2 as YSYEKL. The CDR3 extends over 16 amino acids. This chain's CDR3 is CASSQGEAGGLQPQHF. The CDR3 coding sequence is TGCGCCAGCAGCCAAGGTGAAGCGGGGGGCCTTCAGCCCCAGCATTTT.

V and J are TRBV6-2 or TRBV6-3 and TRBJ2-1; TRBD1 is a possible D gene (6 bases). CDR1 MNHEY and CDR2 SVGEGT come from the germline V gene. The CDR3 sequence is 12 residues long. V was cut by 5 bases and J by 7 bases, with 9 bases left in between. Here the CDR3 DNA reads TGTGCCAGCAGTCTACAGGGTAATGAGCAGTTCTTC. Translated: CASSLQGNEQFF.

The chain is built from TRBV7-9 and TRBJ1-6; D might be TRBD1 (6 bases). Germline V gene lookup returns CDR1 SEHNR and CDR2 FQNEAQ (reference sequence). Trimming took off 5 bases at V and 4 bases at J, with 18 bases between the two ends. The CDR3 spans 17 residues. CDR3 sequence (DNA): TGTGCCAGCAGCCCAGTAGGCCCGGACAGATATAATTCACCCCTCCACTTT. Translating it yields CASSPVGPDRYNSPLHF.

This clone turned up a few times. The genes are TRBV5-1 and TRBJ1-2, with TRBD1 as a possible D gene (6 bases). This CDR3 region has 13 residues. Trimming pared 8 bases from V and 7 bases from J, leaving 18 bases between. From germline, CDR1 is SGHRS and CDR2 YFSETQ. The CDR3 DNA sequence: TGCGCCAGACAATCGACAGGTCTTCGTGGCTACACCTTC. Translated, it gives CARQSTGLRGYTF.

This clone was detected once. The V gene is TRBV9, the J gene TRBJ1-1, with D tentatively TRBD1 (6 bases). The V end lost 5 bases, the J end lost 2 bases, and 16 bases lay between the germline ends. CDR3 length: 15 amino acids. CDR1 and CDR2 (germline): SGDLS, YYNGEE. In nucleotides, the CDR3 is TGTGCCAGCAGAAAGGTACAGGGTGGCAACACTGAAGCTTTCTTT. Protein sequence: CASRKVQGGNTEAFF.

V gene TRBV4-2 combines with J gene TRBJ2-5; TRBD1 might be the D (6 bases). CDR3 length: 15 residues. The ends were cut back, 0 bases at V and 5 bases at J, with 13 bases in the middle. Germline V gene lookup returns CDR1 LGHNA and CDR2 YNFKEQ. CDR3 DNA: TGTGCCAGCAGCCAAGATCCCGGTGGACAGGAGACCCAGTACTTC. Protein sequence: CASSQDPGGQETQYF.

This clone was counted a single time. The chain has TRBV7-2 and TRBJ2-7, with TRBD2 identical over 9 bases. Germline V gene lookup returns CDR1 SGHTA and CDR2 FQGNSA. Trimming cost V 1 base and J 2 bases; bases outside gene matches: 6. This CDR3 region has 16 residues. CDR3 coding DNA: TGTGCCAGCAGCTTAGGGCGGGGGGGTGTAACCTACGAGCAGTACTTC. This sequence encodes CASSLGRGGVTYEQYF. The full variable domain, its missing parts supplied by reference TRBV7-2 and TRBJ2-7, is GAGVSQSPSNKVTEKGKDVELRCDPISGHTALYWYRQSLGQGLEFLIYFQGNSAPDKSGLPSDRFSAERTGGSVSTLTIQRTQQEDSAVYLCASSLGRGGVTYEQYFGPGTRLTVT.

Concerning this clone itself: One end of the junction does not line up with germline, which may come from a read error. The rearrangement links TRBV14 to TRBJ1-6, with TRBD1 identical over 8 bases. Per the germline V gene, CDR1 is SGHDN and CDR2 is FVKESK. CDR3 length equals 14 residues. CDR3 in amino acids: CASNQGQGGSPLHF. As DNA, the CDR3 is TGTGCCAGCAACCAAGGACAGGGAGGCTCACCCCTCCACTTT.

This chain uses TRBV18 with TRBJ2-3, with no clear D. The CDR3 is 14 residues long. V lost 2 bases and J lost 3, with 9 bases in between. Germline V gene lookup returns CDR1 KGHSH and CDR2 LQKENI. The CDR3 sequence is CASSPNSLTDTQYF. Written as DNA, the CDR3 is TGTGCCAGCTCACCAAATTCTCTTACAGATACGCAGTATTTT.

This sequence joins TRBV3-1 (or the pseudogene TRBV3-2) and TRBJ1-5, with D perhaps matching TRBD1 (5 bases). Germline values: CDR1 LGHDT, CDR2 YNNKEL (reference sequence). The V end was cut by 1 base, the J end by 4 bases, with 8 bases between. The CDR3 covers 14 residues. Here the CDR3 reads CASSQGRENQPQHF. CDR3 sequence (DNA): TGTGCCAGCAGCCAAGGCAGGGAAAATCAGCCCCAGCATTTT.

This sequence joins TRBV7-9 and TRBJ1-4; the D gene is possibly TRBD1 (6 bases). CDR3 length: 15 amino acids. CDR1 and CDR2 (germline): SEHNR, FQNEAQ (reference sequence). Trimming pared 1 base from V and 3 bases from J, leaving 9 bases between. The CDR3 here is CASSLEGQPNEKLFF. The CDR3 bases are TGTGCCAGCAGCTTAGAAGGACAGCCTAATGAAAAACTGTTTTTT.

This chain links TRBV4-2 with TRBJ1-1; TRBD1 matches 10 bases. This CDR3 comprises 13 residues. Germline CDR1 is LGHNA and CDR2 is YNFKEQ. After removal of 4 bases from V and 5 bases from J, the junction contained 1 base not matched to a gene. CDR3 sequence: CASSRQGATEAFF. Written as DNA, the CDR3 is TGTGCCAGCAGCCGACAGGGGGCGACTGAAGCTTTCTTT.

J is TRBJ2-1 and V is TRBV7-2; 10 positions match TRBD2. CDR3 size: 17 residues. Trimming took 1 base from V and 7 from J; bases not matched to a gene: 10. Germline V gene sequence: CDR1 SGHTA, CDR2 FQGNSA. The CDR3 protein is CASSLGSPAGGHNEQFF. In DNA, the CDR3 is TGTGCCAGCAGCTTAGGTAGCCCAGCGGGGGGGCATAATGAGCAGTTCTTC.

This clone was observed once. The CDR3 nucleotides are TGTGCCAGCAGGATCACGGAAGGGGATGAGCAGTTCTTC. Its protein is CASRITEGDEQFF. The gene calls are TRBV7-9 and TRBJ2-1, with a possible D match to TRBD1 (5 bases). V gave up 6 bases and J gave up 8 bases, with 14 bases separating them. The CDR3 covers 13 residues. In germline, CDR1 is SEHNR, CDR2 FQNEAQ (reference sequence).

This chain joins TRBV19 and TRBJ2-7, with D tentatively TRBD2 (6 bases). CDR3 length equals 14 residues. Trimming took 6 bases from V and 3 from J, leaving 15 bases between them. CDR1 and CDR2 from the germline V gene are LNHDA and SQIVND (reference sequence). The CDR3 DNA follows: TGTGCCAGTAGCGCCGGAGGGTTAGGCTACGAGCAGTACTTC. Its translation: CASSAGGLGYEQYF.

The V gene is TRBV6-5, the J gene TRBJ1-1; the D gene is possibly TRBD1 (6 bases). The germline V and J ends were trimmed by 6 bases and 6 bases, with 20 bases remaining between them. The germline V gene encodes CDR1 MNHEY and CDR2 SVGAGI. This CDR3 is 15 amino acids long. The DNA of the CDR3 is TGTGCCAGCAGACGAGACCCTCAGGGGCTCGCTGAAGCTTTCTTT. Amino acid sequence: CASRRDPQGLAEAFF.

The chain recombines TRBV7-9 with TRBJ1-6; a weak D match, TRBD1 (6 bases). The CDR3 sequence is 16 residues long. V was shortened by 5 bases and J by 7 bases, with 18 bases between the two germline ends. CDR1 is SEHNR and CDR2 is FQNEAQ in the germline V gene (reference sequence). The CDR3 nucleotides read TGTGCCAGCAGCAATTCGGGACAAAGGTGGAATTCACCCCTCCACTTT. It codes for CASSNSGQRWNSPLHF.

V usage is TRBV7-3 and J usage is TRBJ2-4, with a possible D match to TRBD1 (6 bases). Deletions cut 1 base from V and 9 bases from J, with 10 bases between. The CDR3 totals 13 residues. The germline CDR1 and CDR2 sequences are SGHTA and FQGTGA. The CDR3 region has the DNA TGTGCCAGCAGCTTAAGCAGGGGAGCCATTCAGTACTTC. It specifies CASSLSRGAIQYF. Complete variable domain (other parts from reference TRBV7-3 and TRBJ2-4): GAGVSQTPSNKVTEKGKYVELRCDPISGHTALYWYRQSLGQGPEFLIYFQGTGAADDSGLPNDRFFAVRPEGSVSTLKIQRTERGDSAVYLCASSLSRGAIQYFGAGTRLSVL.

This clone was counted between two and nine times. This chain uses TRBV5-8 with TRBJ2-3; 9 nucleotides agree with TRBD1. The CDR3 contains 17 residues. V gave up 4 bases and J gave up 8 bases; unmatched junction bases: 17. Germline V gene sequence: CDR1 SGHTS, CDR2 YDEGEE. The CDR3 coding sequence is TGTGCCAGCAGCGTAACGGGACAGGGTATAGCTAGCGGTACGCAGTATTTT. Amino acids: CASSVTGQGIASGTQYF.

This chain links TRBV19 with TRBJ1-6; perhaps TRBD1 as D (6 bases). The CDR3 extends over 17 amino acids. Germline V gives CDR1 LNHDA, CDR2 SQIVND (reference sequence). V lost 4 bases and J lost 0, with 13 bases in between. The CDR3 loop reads CASSTRTESSYNSPLHF. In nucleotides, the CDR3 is TGTGCCAGTAGTACCCGGACAGAAAGCTCCTATAATTCACCCCTCCACTTT.